The entry below gives a single TCR beta chain sequence along with its context. The CDR3 loop spans 13 amino acids. Germline-derived CDR1 and CDR2 are MNHNY and SVGAGI (reference sequence). V lost 6 bases and J 0 bases, leaving 6 bases between the germline ends. This specimen belongs to a study of control samples from healthy donors and cancer patients. Generated by immunoSEQ multiplex PCR, the TCRdb table keeps only in-frame clones and is missing some. The table has about 150,000 clones, approximately 92% seen once; the top ten hold 2%. The clonotype was recovered from a woman between 40 and 50 years old in good health. Sequencing was done on a sample of blood. This chain links TRBV6-6 with TRBJ1-3; the D is unclear. The CDR3, as DNA: TGTGCCAGCAGCCACAACTCTGGAAACACCATATATTTT. Its protein is CASSHNSGNTIYF.